One and the same sample provided the 20 T cell receptor beta chains below, sequenced in a study of radiation and T cells in renal cell carcinoma. Time point reported: blood 2 weeks post-SBRT. Sample treatment: 15 Gy SBRT to primary tumor, nephrectomy 4 weeks later. Clones were sequenced by immunoSEQ multiplex PCR, and TCRdb holds only the in-frame ones, with some missing. The repertoire holds about 130,000 clones, 88% seen once, with about 5.6% in the top ten. The sample in question was blood, obtained from a patient whose treatment included radiotherapy and nephrectomy. The receptors stem from a woman in her 70s with renal cell carcinoma.

This rearrangement joins TRBV29-1 to TRBJ2-2; 13 positions agree with TRBD2. CDR3 length: 17 residues. The trim removed 1 base at V and 8 bases at J, leaving 10 bases unmatched. The germline CDR1 and CDR2 sequences are SQVTM and ANQGSEA. CDR3 protein: CSVEVGLAGLTGGELFF. The CDR3 nucleotides read TGCAGCGTTGAAGTGGGACTAGCGGGGCTCACGGGGGGGGAGCTGTTTTTT.

The chain uses TRBV5-4 and TRBJ1-1, with D possibly matching TRBD1 (6 bases). Trimming cost V 4 bases and J 5 bases, with 18 bases left between them. Germline V lookup: CDR1 SGHNT, CDR2 YYREEE (reference sequence). The CDR3 totals 15 residues. CDR3 nucleotide sequence: TGTGCCAGCAGCCTAAGGGGGGGCGCGTCGACTGAAGCTTTCTTT. It is translated as CASSLRGGASTEAFF.

V usage is TRBV6-1 and J usage is TRBJ2-2; 11 bases map to TRBD2. The CDR3 is made up of 17 amino acids. In germline, CDR1 is MNHNS, CDR2 SASEGT. V was pared by 4 bases and J by 0 bases, with 4 bases of the junction left unmatched. CDR3 region: CASSATSGGSNTGELFF. Written as DNA, the CDR3 is TGTGCCAGCAGTGCTACTAGCGGGGGTTCGAACACCGGGGAGCTGTTTTTT.

The gene calls are TRBV30 and TRBJ2-7; tentatively, D is TRBD2 (7 bases). The CDR3 is 14 residues long. Trimming shortened V by 3 bases and J by 3 bases, and 15 bases separated the two germline ends. CDR1 is GTSNPN, CDR2 SVGIG, per germline (reference sequence). CDR3 in amino acids: CAWRRGGKDYEQYF. In DNA form, the CDR3 reads TGTGCCTGGAGGAGGGGGGGAAAGGACTACGAGCAGTACTTC.

V is TRBV5-4 and J is TRBJ1-1, with D hard to call. Germline CDR1 SGHNT, CDR2 YYREEE (reference sequence). The V and J ends lost 0 bases and 2 bases respectively, with 5 bases between them. The length of the CDR3 is 13 residues. The CDR3 region is CASSLGLNTEAFF. The CDR3 DNA is TGTGCCAGCAGCTTGGGACTAAACACTGAAGCTTTCTTT.

The rearrangement links TRBV6-6 to TRBJ2-2, with D unclear. Germline V CDR1 and CDR2: MNHNY, SVGAGI (reference sequence). There are 14 residues in the CDR3. V shed 2 bases and J shed 4 bases, with 8 bases lying between them. The CDR3 region is CASSYRDPTGELFF. The DNA of the CDR3 is TGTGCCAGCAGTTACAGGGATCCCACCGGGGAGCTGTTTTTT.

V and J are TRBV7-2 and TRBJ1-1; D is uncertain. The CDR3 covers 12 residues. V was cut by 3 bases and J by 4 bases, with 6 bases left in between. Germline CDR1 is SGHTA and CDR2 is FQGNSA. CDR3: CASSFQSTEAFF. CDR3 DNA sequence: TGTGCCAGCAGCTTTCAGTCCACTGAAGCTTTCTTT. Combining the CDR3 with reference TRBV7-2 and TRBJ1-1 gives the whole variable domain GAGVSQSPSNKVTEKGKDVELRCDPISGHTALYWYRQSLGQGLEFLIYFQGNSAPDKSGLPSDRFSAERTGGSVSTLTIQRTQQEDSAVYLCASSFQSTEAFFGQGTRLTVV.

This rearrangement joins TRBV19 to TRBJ2-1; 7 bases are a match to TRBD1. With 5 bases clipped from V and 10 bases from J, the junction kept 14 bases outside the gene matches. Germline V gene data show CDR1 as LNHDA and CDR2 as SQIVND (reference sequence). CDR3 length equals 15 residues. Written as DNA, the CDR3 is TGTGCCAGTAGTCCCTTGGACAGGTCCCGTGGCGAGCAGTTCTTC. Translating it yields CASSPLDRSRGEQFF.

This clone was counted once. The V gene is TRBV5-1, the J gene TRBJ2-5; 7 bases match TRBD2. CDR3 length equals 16 residues. V shed 1 base and J 2 bases; nucleotides not matched to a gene: 8. Germline assignment: CDR1 SGHRS and CDR2 YFSETQ. For the CDR3, the DNA is TGCGCCAGCAGCTTGTACTGGGGGGGATATCAAGAGACCCAGTACTTC. This gives the protein CASSLYWGGYQETQYF.

The rearrangement links TRBV19 to TRBJ1-2; TRBD1 aligns across 7 bases. Germline assignment: CDR1 LNHDA and CDR2 SQIVND (reference sequence). CDR3 length: 13 amino acids. V shed 7 bases, J shed 2 bases, and the junction held 4 bases outside the gene matches. The DNA for the CDR3 is TGTGCCAGTACCCGGGACAGCAACTATGGCTACACCTTC. It translates to CASTRDSNYGYTF. Using reference TRBV19 and TRBJ1-2 for the parts outside the CDR3, the full variable domain is DGGITQSPKYLFRKEGQNVTLSCEQNLNHDAMYWYRQDPGQGLRLIYYSQIVNDFQKGDIAEGYSVSREKKESFPLTVTSAQKNPTAFYLCASTRDSNYGYTFGSGTRLTVV.

The rearrangement joins TRBV20-1 to TRBJ1-2; D not certain. Trimming stripped 7 bases from V and 8 bases from J, with 14 bases between. CDR3 size: 11 residues. CDR1 DFQATT and CDR2 SNEGSKA come from the germline V gene (reference sequence). The CDR3 nucleotides read TGCAGTGTCCGAGGTGGGGAGGGCTACACCTTC. Amino acid sequence: CSVRGGEGYTF.

V is TRBV15 and J is TRBJ2-7; perhaps D is TRBD1 or TRBD2 (5 bases each). Germline CDR1 reads LNHNV; CDR2 reads YYDKDF (reference sequence). CDR3 size: 17 residues. V was pared by 3 bases and J by 2 bases, with 20 bases between. CDR3 residues: CATSSLNRDASPYEQYF. CDR3 nucleotide sequence: TGTGCCACCAGCAGCTTAAACCGGGACGCTTCCCCCTACGAGCAGTACTTC.

This clone has more than one count but fewer than ten. The rearrangement uses TRBV5-4 and TRBJ1-6; D perhaps matches TRBD1 (6 bases). From germline, CDR1 is SGHNT and CDR2 YYREEE (reference sequence). The CDR3 loop spans 15 amino acids. Trimming pared 0 bases from V and 7 bases from J, leaving 11 bases between. CDR3 sequence reads: CASSLGLQGNSPLHF. DNA for the CDR3: TGTGCCAGCAGCTTGGGTCTCCAGGGGAATTCACCCCTCCACTTT.

A single count supports this clone. J is TRBJ2-7 and V is TRBV19; tentatively, D is TRBD1 (7 bases). Trimming left V 5 bases short and J 0 bases short, with 17 bases between. The germline CDR1 and CDR2 sequences are LNHDA and SQIVND (reference sequence). CDR3 size: 16 residues. CDR3 sequence: CASSAGQILSSYEQYF. CDR3 nucleotide sequence: TGTGCCAGTAGTGCGGGACAGATCCTTAGCTCCTACGAGCAGTACTTC.

The genes are TRBV9 and TRBJ1-6, with D unclear. V lost 3 bases and J 0 bases, leaving 13 bases between the germline ends. Germline loops: CDR1 SGDLS, CDR2 YYNGEE. The CDR3 runs 17 residues. The CDR3 protein is CASSELGSSSYNSPLHF. The CDR3 DNA reads as TGTGCCAGCAGCGAACTGGGCAGCAGCTCCTATAATTCACCCCTCCACTTT.

The CDR3 DNA sequence: TGTGCCAGCAGCGTAGGAGCTAGCGGGGGCGACAATGAGCAGTTCTTC. This sequence encodes CASSVGASGGDNEQFF. V and J are TRBV9 and TRBJ2-1; 10 positions agree with TRBD2. Germline V CDR1 and CDR2: SGDLS, YYNGEE. The V gene end was trimmed by 0 bases and the J gene end by 5 bases; junction bases not matched to a gene: 5. The CDR3 has 16 residues.

V and J are TRBV2 and TRBJ1-5; no firm D call. Germline V gives CDR1 SNHLY, CDR2 FYNNEI. The germline V and J ends were trimmed by 7 bases and 4 bases, with 11 bases remaining between them. The CDR3 is 13 amino acids. The CDR3 DNA reads as TGTGCCAGCACTTATGGTCAGAATCAGCCCCAGCATTTT. It encodes CASTYGQNQPQHF. Full variable domain (missing parts from reference TRBV2 and TRBJ1-5): EPEVTQTPSHQVTQMGQEVILRCVPISNHLYFYWYRQILGQKVEFLVSFYNNEISEKSEIFDDQFSVERPDGSNFTLKIRSTKLEDSAMYFCASTYGQNQPQHFGDGTRLSIL.

This chain joins TRBV5-1 and TRBJ2-7; D ambiguous. Germline V gene data show CDR1 as SGHRS and CDR2 as YFSETQ. Trimming pared 2 bases from V and 5 bases from J, leaving 5 bases between. The length of the CDR3 is 11 residues. For the CDR3, the DNA is TGCGCCAGCAGCTTATGGAACGAGCAGTACTTC. Translation: CASSLWNEQYF.

The chain uses TRBV21-1 and TRBJ1-1. TRBV21-1 is marked as a pseudogene. The CDR3 has 12 residues. The CDR3 here is CASKDELPEAFF. Written as DNA, the CDR3 is TGTGCCAGCAAGGACGAGCTTCCTGAAGCTTTCTTT.

This rearrangement joins TRBV7-2 to TRBJ2-2; 8 bases map to TRBD2. The trim removed 2 bases at V and 1 base at J, leaving 9 bases unmatched. Germline CDR1 SGHTA, CDR2 FQGNSA. The CDR3 contains 18 residues. The CDR3 region is CASSLTPPGRGNTGELFF. In nucleotides, the CDR3 is TGTGCCAGCAGCTTAACCCCCCCCGGGAGGGGGAACACCGGGGAGCTGTTTTTT. Together with reference TRBV7-2 and TRBJ2-2, the CDR3 gives the full variable domain: GAGVSQSPSNKVTEKGKDVELRCDPISGHTALYWYRQSLGQGLEFLIYFQGNSAPDKSGLPSDRFSAERTGGSVSTLTIQRTQQEDSAVYLCASSLTPPGRGNTGELFFGEGSRLTVL.